This record concerns one T cell receptor beta chain sequence. The sample belongs to a study of somatic mutations in cytotoxic T cells in rheumatoid arthritis. Purity of the CD4+ and CD8+ cells, isolated by positive magnetic bead selection, was checked by flow cytometry. V lost 2 bases to trimming and J lost 5 bases, with 10 bases between them. In germline, CDR1 is SQVTM, CDR2 ANQGSEA. The CDR3 totals 12 residues. The assay was immunoSEQ multiplex PCR, and TCRdb's table has in-frame clones only and misses some. Here the sample spans around 12,000 clones, 79% being singletons. V gene TRBV29-1 combines with J gene TRBJ2-7; possible D gene TRBD1, 5 bases. The specimen was CD8+ T cells sorted from blood. The TCR originated in an adult with rheumatoid arthritis. The CDR3 coding sequence is TGCAGCGTTGAACACCAGGGCAACGAGCAGTACTTC. Protein: CSVEHQGNEQYF.